This T cell receptor beta chain was sequenced for a study of blood T cell repertoires in COVID-19. Study-wide background: Acute and convalescent COVID-19 samples came from the United States, Italy and Spain.

TCRdb keeps only in-frame clones here, not all; method: immunoSEQ multiplex PCR. This table has over 85,000 clones, around nine tenths appearing once. Trimming removed 5 bases from V and 10 bases from J, with 17 bases in between. The CDR3 has 13 residues. The TCR comes from a woman aged 45-65 years with COVID-19, enrolled during active disease. Sequencing used peripheral blood. The V gene is TRBV12-3 or TRBV12-4, the J gene TRBJ1-1; TRBD1 might be the D (6 bases). The CDR3 reads CASSMPTGRRAFF. In DNA, the CDR3 is TGTGCCAGCAGTATGCCGACAGGTCGCAGAGCTTTCTTT.